The 9 T cell receptor beta chains presented below share a single source sample, sequenced in a study of cytomegalovirus exposure and HLA in healthy donors. PCR used 60 Vbeta primers and 13 Jbeta primers. Profiled with immunoSEQ multiplex PCR; TCRdb holds only in-frame clones, not every one. The sample lists about 150,000 clones; over 80% were seen once. Sequencing was done on a sample of PBMCs. Receptors were obtained from a male donor in good health and CMV-seronegative.

The V and J genes are TRBV28 and TRBJ2-1, with TRBD2 matching over 9 bases. The V segment lost 1 base and the J segment 7 bases; nucleotides outside the gene matches: 5. CDR1 is MDHEN and CDR2 is SYDVKM in the germline V gene. The CDR3 loop spans 15 amino acids. CDR3 loop: CASSLSAGGTNEQFF. CDR3 nucleotides: TGTGCCAGCAGTTTATCAGCGGGAGGTACGAATGAGCAGTTCTTC.

V is TRBV5-1 and J is TRBJ2-2; D perhaps matches TRBD2 (5 bases). CDR3 length: 14 amino acids. V shed 4 bases and J shed 5 bases, with 12 bases lying between them. The germline V gene encodes CDR1 SGHRS and CDR2 YFSETQ. The CDR3 nucleotides are TGCGCCAGCAGCACCTGGACGGGGACCGGGGAGCTGTTTTTT. The encoded protein is CASSTWTGTGELFF.

This chain joins TRBV7-9 and TRBJ2-5, with D perhaps matching TRBD2 (5 bases). This CDR3 has 15 residues. The germline CDR1 and CDR2 sequences are SEHNR and FQNEAQ (reference sequence). V was trimmed by 1 base and J by 3 bases, leaving 12 bases between them. This CDR3 reads CASSLGAGNEETQYF. The CDR3 DNA reads TGTGCCAGCAGCTTAGGGGCCGGGAACGAAGAGACCCAGTACTTC. Variable domain in full (rest from reference TRBV7-9 and TRBJ2-5): DTGVSQNPRHKITKRGQNVTFRCDPISEHNRLYWYRQTLGQGPEFLTYFQNEAQLEKSRLLSDRFSAERPKGSFSTLEIQRTEQGDSAMYLCASSLGAGNEETQYFGPGTRLLVL.

V usage is TRBV27 and J usage is TRBJ2-7; D not resolved. Germline assignment: CDR1 MNHEY and CDR2 SMNVEV (reference sequence). The germline V and J ends were trimmed by 3 bases and 0 bases, with 6 bases remaining between them. The CDR3 covers 13 residues. The CDR3 sequence is CASSFHNSYEQYF. DNA of the CDR3: TGTGCCAGCAGTTTCCACAACTCCTACGAGCAGTACTTC.

CDR3 DNA sequence: TGTGCCAGCAGCTTCTCGGGACAGGGGTCCTACGAGCAGTACTTC. Translating gives CASSFSGQGSYEQYF. The chain has TRBV11-2 and TRBJ2-7; TRBD1 matches at 10 bases. V lost 3 bases and J lost 1; bases outside the gene matches: 3. This CDR3 has 15 amino acids. Germline values: CDR1 SGHAT, CDR2 FQNNGV.

The chain is built from TRBV6-4 and TRBJ2-1, with D hard to call. The V and J ends lost 7 bases and 4 bases respectively, with 20 bases between them. Germline-derived CDR1 and CDR2 are MRHNA and SNTAGT. CDR3 length: 16 amino acids. The CDR3 nucleotides read TGTGCCAGCAACGCGACCTTCTGGGCCCGATACAATGAGCAGTTCTTC. Protein product: CASNATFWARYNEQFF.

This sequence joins TRBV5-1 and TRBJ1-1; 7 nucleotides agree with TRBD1. This CDR3 region has 15 residues. V lost 0 bases and J lost 7; bases outside the gene matches: 9. Germline V lookup: CDR1 SGHRS, CDR2 YFSETQ. This CDR3 is CASSLEARGKGEAFF. The CDR3 coding sequence is TGCGCCAGCAGCTTGGAGGCCAGGGGGAAAGGTGAAGCTTTCTTT.

The chain uses TRBV2 and TRBJ1-2; 9 nucleotides align to TRBD1. The germline CDR1 and CDR2 sequences are SNHLY and FYNNEI. The CDR3 runs 16 residues. J was trimmed by 2 bases and V by 6 bases; bases with no gene match: 10. The CDR3 nucleotides are TGTGCCAGCAGGGGGGTCGGACAGGGGTTCAACTATGGCTACACCTTC. It is translated as CASRGVGQGFNYGYTF.

This clone has only one observation. Given the absence of the conserved phenylalanine or tryptophan at the CDR3 end, a read error is likely. This sequence joins TRBV27 and TRBJ2-7, with 9 positions matching TRBD2. The germline V gene has CDR1 MNHEY and CDR2 SMNVEV (reference sequence). This CDR3 spans 17 amino acids. V lost 2 bases and J lost 1; bases outside the gene matches: 9. CDR3 amino acids: CASSLKGPAGGSYEQYL. In DNA form, the CDR3 reads TGTGCCAGCAGTTTAAAGGGACCAGCGGGAGGTTCCTACGAGCAGTACCTC.